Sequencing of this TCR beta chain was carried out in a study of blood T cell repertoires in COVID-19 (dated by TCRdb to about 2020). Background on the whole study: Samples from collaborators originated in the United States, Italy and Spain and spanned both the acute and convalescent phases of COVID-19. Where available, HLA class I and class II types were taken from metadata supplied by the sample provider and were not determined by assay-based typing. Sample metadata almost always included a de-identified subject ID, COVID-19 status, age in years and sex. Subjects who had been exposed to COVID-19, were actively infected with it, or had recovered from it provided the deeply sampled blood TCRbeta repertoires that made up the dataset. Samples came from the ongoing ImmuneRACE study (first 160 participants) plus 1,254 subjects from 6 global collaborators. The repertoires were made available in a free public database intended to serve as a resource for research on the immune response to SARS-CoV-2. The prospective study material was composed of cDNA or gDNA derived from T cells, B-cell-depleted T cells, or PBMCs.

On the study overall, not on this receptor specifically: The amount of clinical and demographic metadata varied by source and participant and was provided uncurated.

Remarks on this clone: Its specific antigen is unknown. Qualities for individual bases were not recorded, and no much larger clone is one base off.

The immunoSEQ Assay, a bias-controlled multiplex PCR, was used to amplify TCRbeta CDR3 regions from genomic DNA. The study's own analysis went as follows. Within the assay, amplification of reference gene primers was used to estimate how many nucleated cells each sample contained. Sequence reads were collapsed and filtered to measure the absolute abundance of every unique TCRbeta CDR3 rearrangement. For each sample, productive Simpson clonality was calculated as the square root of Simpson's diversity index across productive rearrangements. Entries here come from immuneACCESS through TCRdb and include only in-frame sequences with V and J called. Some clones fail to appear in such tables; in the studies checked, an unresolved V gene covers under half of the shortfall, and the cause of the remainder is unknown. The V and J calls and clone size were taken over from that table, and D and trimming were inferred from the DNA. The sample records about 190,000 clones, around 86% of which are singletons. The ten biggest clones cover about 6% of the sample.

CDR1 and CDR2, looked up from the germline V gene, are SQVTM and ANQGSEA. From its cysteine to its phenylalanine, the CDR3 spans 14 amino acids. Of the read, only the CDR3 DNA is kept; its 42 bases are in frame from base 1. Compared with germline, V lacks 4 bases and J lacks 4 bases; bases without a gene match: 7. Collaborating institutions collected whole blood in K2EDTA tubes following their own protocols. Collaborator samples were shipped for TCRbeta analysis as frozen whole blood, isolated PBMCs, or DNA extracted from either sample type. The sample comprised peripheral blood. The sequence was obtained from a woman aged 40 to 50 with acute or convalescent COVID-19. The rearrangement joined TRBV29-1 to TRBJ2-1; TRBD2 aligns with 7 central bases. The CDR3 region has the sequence CSVVAGDRYNEQFF. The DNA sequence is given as TGCAGCGTTGTCGCGGGAGATAGATACAATGAGCAGTTCTTC.